This record covers a single T cell receptor (beta chain). This sample was taken from a study of blood T cell repertoires in COVID-19. Study-wide context: Sample material is recorded as cDNA or gDNA derived from T cells, B-cell-depleted T cells, or PBMCs.

Produced via immunoSEQ multiplex PCR; TCRdb's table is partial and in-frame only. The table includes just over 15,000 clones, around 80% detected once. V was shortened by 11 bases and J by 2 bases, with 16 bases between the two germline ends. Germline CDR1 SEHNR, CDR2 FQNEAQ (reference sequence). There are 13 residues in the CDR3. Sequenced: peripheral blood. The gene calls are TRBV7-9 and TRBJ2-7, with a tentative D call TRBD2 (6 bases). This TCR came from a human donor in a cohort sampled during active COVID-19. CDR3 loop: CAGGGQGPYEQYF. The CDR3 DNA reads as TGTGCCGGCGGAGGGCAGGGACCCTACGAGCAGTACTTC.